This T cell receptor beta chain was recovered during a study of graft-versus-host responses after intestinal transplantation. Clones were read by immunoSEQ multiplex PCR, and TCRdb kept only the in-frame ones, dropping some. The sample lists 100,000 or so clones, about 93% occurring once. Trimming removed 0 bases from V and 8 bases from J; junction bases left unmatched: 8. Germline CDR1 and CDR2: ENHRY and SYGVKD. The CDR3 has 16 amino acids. Study-wide results and caveats: Researchers found GvH clones in recipient marrow, and some showed up first in ileum or blood.

Of note for this clone: Its antigen is as yet unknown.

The gene calls are TRBV10-3 and TRBJ2-1, with 9 bases identical to TRBD1. Sequenced material: unstimulated CD8+ T cells sorted from spleen or lymph node cells, taken before intestinal transplant. This TCR was recovered from a human donor who received an intestinal transplant. The CDR3 coding sequence is TGTGCCATCAGTGAGTCAGGGACAGGGAATGTGTATGAGCAGTTCTTC. Protein: CAISESGTGNVYEQFF.